These 14 T cell receptor beta chains were all obtained from the same sample, sequenced in a study of metastatic and nonmetastatic thyroid tumors. TCRdb recomputed clones from the PCR reads via MiXCR. The sample has about 43,000 clones, about 3.2% seen once. Every patient underwent thyroid surgery untreated. The source material was blood. The source of these receptors is a female donor with papillary thyroid cancer or a benign thyroid nodule (not recorded which). Some clones in this sample may be carry-over from other donors' samples.

The chain links TRBV7-2 to TRBJ1-3; TRBD1 might be the D (5 bases). V was shortened by 4 bases and J by 4 bases, with 8 bases between the two germline ends. Germline V gene lookup returns CDR1 SGHTA and CDR2 FQGNSA. CDR3 length: 13 amino acids. The CDR3 is CASSSRQGNTIYF. The DNA of the CDR3 is TGTGCCAGCAGCTCGCGACAGGGAAACACCATATATTTT. The complete variable domain, with remaining parts taken from reference TRBV7-2 and TRBJ1-3, reads GAGVSQSPSNKVTEKGKDVELRCDPISGHTALYWYRQSLGQGLEFLIYFQGNSAPDKSGLPSDRFSAERTGGSVSTLTIQRTQQEDSAVYLCASSSRQGNTIYFGEGSWLTVV.

This clone was found many times. The chain combines TRBV5-1 with TRBJ1-1, with a possible D match to TRBD1 (5 bases). The CDR3 runs to 15 residues. V lost 0 bases to trimming and J lost 0 bases, with 9 bases between them. In germline, CDR1 is SGHRS, CDR2 YFSETQ. CDR3 region: CASSLGGHLNTEAFF. CDR3 sequence (DNA): TGCGCCAGCAGCTTGGGTGGACACCTGAACACTGAAGCTTTCTTT. Using reference TRBV5-1 and TRBJ1-1 for the parts outside the CDR3, the full variable domain is KAGVTQTPRYLIKTRGQQVTLSCSPISGHRSVSWYQQTPGQGLQFLFEYFSETQRNKGNFPGRFSGRQFSNSRSEMNVSTLELGDSALYLCASSLGGHLNTEAFFGQGTRLTVV.

There are many counts of this clone. The V gene is TRBV5-4, the J gene TRBJ2-7; a weak D match, TRBD1 (6 bases). There are 14 residues in the CDR3. Between the trimmed V and J ends, which lost 4 bases and 4 bases, there was a span of 15 bases. Germline lookup yields CDR1 SGHNT and CDR2 YYREEE (reference sequence). The DNA of the CDR3 is TGTGCCAGCAGCCACTGGGACACCCGATACGAGCAGTACTTC. Its translation is CASSHWDTRYEQYF.

This chain connects TRBV12-3 or TRBV12-4 to TRBJ1-3, with 7 bases aligning to TRBD1. CDR3 length: 19 amino acids. V lost 3 bases to trimming and J lost 2 bases; unmatched junction nucleotides: 16. This chain's CDR3 is CASSFQYRGPIETGNTIYF. CDR3 nucleotides: TGTGCCAGCAGTTTTCAGTACAGGGGCCCCATTGAGACTGGAAACACCATATATTTT.

This clone was detected only a few times. The chain carries TRBV28 and TRBJ2-7, with D unresolved. The CDR3 totals 16 residues. V shed 7 bases and J shed 0 bases, with 19 bases lying between them. Germline lookup yields CDR1 MDHEN and CDR2 SYDVKM. The CDR3: CASTTPKATSSYEQYF. In DNA form, the CDR3 reads TGTGCCAGCACCACACCCAAAGCCACCAGCTCCTACGAGCAGTACTTC. The whole variable domain, remainder taken from reference TRBV28 and TRBJ2-7, is DVKVTQSSRYLVKRTGEKVFLECVQDMDHENMFWYRQDPGLGLRLIYFSYDVKMKEKGDIPEGYSVSREKKERFSLILESASTNQTSMYLCASTTPKATSSYEQYFGPGTRLTVT.

Comments on this clone: The junction departs from the called germline gene at one end, perhaps through a read error. This chain uses TRBV6-4 with TRBJ2-2; D remains unclear. Per the germline V gene, CDR1 is MRHNA and CDR2 is SNTAGT. This CDR3 is built from 13 residues. The CDR3 loop reads CASSDSNTVELFF. The DNA for the CDR3 is TGTGCCAGCAGTGACTCCAACACCGTGGAGCTGTTTTTT.

Ten or more counts support this clone. The chain couples TRBV7-9 to TRBJ1-1; tentative D call: TRBD1 (6 bases). Germline CDR1 is SEHNR and CDR2 is FQNEAQ (reference sequence). V lost 5 bases, J lost 4 bases, and 20 bases lay in between. This CDR3 contains 16 residues. The CDR3 region is CASSPQGQGSITEAFF. CDR3 in DNA: TGTGCCAGCAGCCCCCAGGGGCAGGGAAGTATCACTGAAGCTTTCTTT.

This clone was seen many times. This chain joins TRBV2 and TRBJ2-5, with D hard to call. With 5 bases removed from V and 4 bases from J, the gap between germline ends came to 5 bases. This CDR3 spans 11 amino acids. CDR1 and CDR2 (germline): SNHLY, FYNNEI. This chain's CDR3 is CASSLGETQYF. In DNA form, the CDR3 reads TGTGCCAGCAGTCTTGGAGAGACCCAGTACTTC.

This clone was found many times. At one boundary the junction diverges from the germline segment, which might be a read error. V is TRBV6-1 and J is TRBJ1-2, with 7 bases identical to TRBD1. This CDR3 comprises 11 residues. Germline V gene sequence: CDR1 MNHNS, CDR2 SASEGT. As DNA, the CDR3 is TGTGCCAGCAGTGAATCTGACAGGGCGGCCTTC. Protein: CASSESDRAAF.

The V and J genes are TRBV24-1 and TRBJ2-2, with unresolved D. V lost 9 bases to trimming and J lost 0 bases, with 7 bases between them. The CDR3 has 13 amino acids. From germline, CDR1 is KGHDR and CDR2 SFDVKD. CDR3: CATGRTNTGELFF. The CDR3, as DNA: TGTGCCACCGGACGGACGAACACCGGGGAGCTGTTTTTT.

Only a few counts were recorded for this clone. The rearrangement links TRBV6-1 to TRBJ2-1; 7 bases line up with TRBD2. The CDR3 loop spans 14 amino acids. V lost 10 bases, J lost 5 bases, and 11 bases stayed unmatched. Germline CDR1 and CDR2: MNHNS and SASEGT. The CDR3 DNA is TGTGCCACCGGTGGCGGGAGACCCCACAATGAGCAGTTCTTC. This translates into CATGGGRPHNEQFF.

This clone was counted ten times or more. This may be a read error: a much more frequent sequence differs by one nucleotide. This same CDR3 is encoded by further DNA sequences in the sample. This chain connects TRBV30 to TRBJ1-1; a possible D gene is TRBD1 (5 bases). Germline V lookup: CDR1 GTSNPN, CDR2 SVGIG (reference sequence). V was cut by 5 bases and J by 6 bases, with 13 bases left in between. CDR3 length: 12 amino acids. The CDR3 protein is CAWWKGLAEAFF. CDR3 nucleotide sequence: TGTGCCTGGTGGAAGGGACTGGCTGAAGCTTTCTTT.

The rearrangement uses TRBV5-1 and TRBJ2-1, with D unresolved. CDR3 length equals 14 residues. Trimming removed 0 bases at V and 10 bases at J, with 14 bases between. The germline gives CDR1 SGHRS, CDR2 YFSETQ. In DNA form, the CDR3 reads TGCGCCAGCAGCTTGGGCGCGGAAACGGTCGAGCAGTTCTTC. Protein: CASSLGAETVEQFF.

J is TRBJ1-2 and V is TRBV6-4, with D tentatively TRBD1 (5 bases). The CDR3 covers 14 residues. Germline V gives CDR1 MRHNA, CDR2 SNTAGT. Trimming took off 6 bases at V and 4 bases at J, with 15 bases between the two ends. CDR3 residues: CASRSGLTSYGYTF. The CDR3 DNA reads TGTGCCAGCAGATCGGGACTCACCAGCTATGGCTACACCTTC.